Shown below are 29 T cell receptor beta chains from a single sample sequenced in a study of cytomegalovirus exposure and HLA in healthy donors. Here immunoSEQ multiplex PCR was the method, and the copy in TCRdb shows in-frame clones only, minus some. Among some 120,000 clones listed, more than 70% were seen once. The sequenced material came from PBMCs. The source is a woman aged 25 to 39 in good health and CMV-seronegative.

This clone was found once. This sequence joins TRBV6-6 and TRBJ1-4; D gene ambiguous. In germline, CDR1 is MNHNY, CDR2 SVGAGI (reference sequence). With 4 bases removed from V and 6 bases from J, the gap between germline ends came to 6 bases. This CDR3 has 12 residues. This chain's CDR3 is CASSSGDEKLFF. CDR3 in DNA: TGTGCCAGCAGTTCCGGGGATGAAAAACTGTTTTTT.

The chain carries TRBV5-1 and TRBJ2-1; TRBD1 matches at 8 bases. The CDR3 is 14 residues long. The V gene end was trimmed by 3 bases and the J gene end by 7 bases; junction bases not matched to a gene: 6. Germline V gene lookup returns CDR1 SGHRS and CDR2 YFSETQ. Here the CDR3 DNA reads TGCGCCAGCAGCTCCTCAGGGGGCAGGAATGAGCAGTTCTTC. Protein: CASSSSGGRNEQFF. Supplemented by reference TRBV5-1 and TRBJ2-1, the full variable domain reads KAGVTQTPRYLIKTRGQQVTLSCSPISGHRSVSWYQQTPGQGLQFLFEYFSETQRNKGNFPGRFSGRQFSNSRSEMNVSTLELGDSALYLCASSSSGGRNEQFFGPGTRLTVL.

The chain carries TRBV9 and TRBJ2-5, with a tentative D call TRBD2 (5 bases). The CDR3 contains 14 residues. Trimming cost V 4 bases and J 5 bases, with 15 bases left between them. CDR1 is SGDLS and CDR2 is YYNGEE in the germline V gene. The CDR3 DNA follows: TGTGCCAGCAGCACAGACTGGACTGGGGAGACCCAGTACTTC. Its translation: CASSTDWTGETQYF.

The chain uses TRBV7-8 and TRBJ2-1; D gene unclear. The ends were cut back, 4 bases at V and 7 bases at J, with 11 bases in the middle. Germline V gene data show CDR1 as SGHVS and CDR2 as FQNEAQ. The CDR3 sequence is 13 residues long. This chain's CDR3 is CASSSPGGNEQFF. The CDR3 coding sequence is TGTGCCAGCAGCTCCCCAGGTGGGAATGAGCAGTTCTTC.

The rearrangement links TRBV10-1 to TRBJ2-3, with 9 bases fitting TRBD1. CDR3 length equals 17 residues. The J segment lost 6 bases and the V segment lost 5 bases, leaving 15 bases of the junction unmatched. The germline CDR1 and CDR2 sequences are WNHNN and SYGVQD (reference sequence). CDR3 in amino acids: CASSTNHGTGWPDTQYF. CDR3 DNA: TGCGCCAGCAGTACTAACCACGGGACAGGGTGGCCCGATACGCAGTATTTT.

This clone was found once. The V gene is TRBV20-1, the J gene TRBJ1-1; the D is unclear. Germline V gene data show CDR1 as DFQATT and CDR2 as SNEGSKA (reference sequence). This CDR3 has 11 amino acids. V lost 8 bases, J lost 7 bases, and 14 bases lay in between. The CDR3 nucleotides read TGCAGTTCTAAAATTACCAGTGAAGCTTTCTTT. It codes for CSSKITSEAFF.

This chain uses TRBV10-1 with TRBJ2-7; D is unclear. Trimming shortened V by 5 bases and J by 1 base, and 9 bases separated the two germline ends. The CDR3 spans 13 residues. CDR1 and CDR2 (germline): WNHNN, SYGVQD (reference sequence). This chain's CDR3 is CASSTSRSYEQYF. DNA of the CDR3: TGCGCCAGCAGTACGAGCCGTTCCTACGAGCAGTACTTC.

The chain links TRBV7-8 to TRBJ1-2; 12 nucleotides align to TRBD1. With V trimmed by 5 bases and J by 6 bases, 13 bases remained unmatched. CDR3 size: 17 residues. CDR1 is SGHVS, CDR2 FQNEAQ, per germline. The CDR3 bases are TGTGCCAGCAGCCCCATCTCCGGGACAGGGGGCGGGGATGGCTACACCTTC. The encoded protein is CASSPISGTGGGDGYTF.

The chain uses TRBV11-3 and TRBJ1-2, with no clear D. The germline V and J ends were trimmed by 7 bases and 6 bases, with 15 bases remaining between them. Germline values: CDR1 SGHNT, CDR2 YENEEA. There are 13 residues in the CDR3. The CDR3, as DNA: TGTGCCAGCACCCTCCGAGGGTTTAATGGCTACACCTTC. This gives the protein CASTLRGFNGYTF. Drawing the rest from reference TRBV11-3 and TRBJ1-2, the complete variable domain is EAGVVQSPRYKIIEKKQPVAFWCNPISGHNTLYWYLQNLGQGPELLIRYENEEAVDDSQLPKDRFSAERLKGVDSTLKIQPAELGDSAVYLCASTLRGFNGYTFGSGTRLTVV.

The V call is TRBV5-5, the J call TRBJ1-6; 7 bases line up with TRBD1. V shed 6 bases, J shed 7 bases, and the junction held 13 bases outside the gene matches. Per germline, CDR1 SGHKS and CDR2 YYEKEE (reference sequence). CDR3 length: 16 amino acids. The CDR3 region has the DNA TGTGCCAGCAAGGCCGGAGGGGGCATCCAAAATTCACCCCTCCACTTT. Protein sequence: CASKAGGGIQNSPLHF.

This chain uses TRBV7-8 with TRBJ2-3; 12 positions agree with TRBD2. The V segment lost 0 bases and the J segment 0 bases; nucleotides outside the gene matches: 4. The CDR3 totals 18 residues. The germline gives CDR1 SGHVS, CDR2 FQNEAQ. CDR3: CASSLAPGLAGSTDTQYF. The DNA for the CDR3 is TGTGCCAGCAGCTTAGCTCCGGGACTAGCGGGTAGCACAGATACGCAGTATTTT.

This clone occurred once. The chain uses TRBV7-8 and TRBJ2-5; 10 bases map to TRBD2. J lost 3 bases, V lost 5 bases, and 9 bases had no gene match. There are 16 residues in the CDR3. Per germline, CDR1 SGHVS and CDR2 FQNEAQ. Here the CDR3 reads CASSVGLAEGEETQYF. The CDR3, as DNA: TGTGCCAGCAGCGTCGGACTAGCGGAGGGGGAAGAGACCCAGTACTTC. Based on the CDR3 plus reference TRBV7-8 and TRBJ2-5, the full variable domain is GAGVSQSPRYKVAKRGQDVALRCDPISGHVSLFWYQQALGQGPEFLTYFQNEAQLDKSGLPSDRFFAERPEGSVSTLKIQRTQQEDSAVYLCASSVGLAEGEETQYFGPGTRLLVL.

This chain uses TRBV7-9 with TRBJ1-1; unclear D gene. V dropped 5 bases and J dropped 4 bases, with 14 bases sitting between them. In germline, CDR1 is SEHNR, CDR2 FQNEAQ (reference sequence). The CDR3 sequence is 14 residues long. CDR3 in amino acids: CASSPSPGTTEAFF. The CDR3 DNA reads TGTGCCAGCAGCCCCAGTCCGGGAACCACTGAAGCTTTCTTT.

V gene TRBV19 combines with J gene TRBJ2-7, with D possibly being TRBD1 (5 bases). The CDR3 is 13 residues long. V lost 4 bases and J lost 7, with 14 bases in between. Germline loops: CDR1 LNHDA, CDR2 SQIVND (reference sequence). This chain's CDR3 is CASSTPPGQEQYF. The CDR3 region has the DNA TGTGCCAGTAGTACCCCCCCCGGACAAGAGCAGTACTTC.

This clone was recorded a few times. The chain recombines TRBV19 with TRBJ1-5; D might be TRBD1 (6 bases). Trimming left V 5 bases short and J 4 bases short, with 15 bases between. Germline loops: CDR1 LNHDA, CDR2 SQIVND (reference sequence). CDR3 size: 15 residues. Here the CDR3 reads CASSFDRSLNQPQHF. CDR3 bases: TGTGCCAGTAGTTTTGACAGGTCTCTAAATCAGCCCCAGCATTTT.

The rearrangement links TRBV7-8 to TRBJ1-3; D gene uncertain. V lost 4 bases and J lost 1, with 8 bases in between. Germline CDR1 SGHVS, CDR2 FQNEAQ. The CDR3 is made up of 14 amino acids. The CDR3 loop is CASSYRGSGNTIYF. In DNA form, the CDR3 reads TGTGCCAGCAGCTACAGAGGGTCTGGAAACACCATATATTTT.

This clone showed up just once. The chain couples TRBV9 to TRBJ2-7; 11 nucleotides match TRBD1. This CDR3 comprises 14 residues. Trimming cost V 6 bases and J 5 bases; bases outside gene matches: 7. Germline V gene data show CDR1 as SGDLS and CDR2 as YYNGEE. The CDR3 sequence: CASTSGTGGHEQYF. The CDR3 region has the DNA TGTGCCAGCACCTCCGGGACAGGGGGGCACGAGCAGTACTTC. The whole variable domain, remainder taken from reference TRBV9 and TRBJ2-7, is DSGVTQTPKHLITATGQRVTLRCSPRSGDLSVYWYQQSLDQGLQFLIQYYNGEERAKGNILERFSAQQFPDLHSELNLSSLELGDSALYFCASTSGTGGHEQYFGPGTRLTVT.

This clone was observed a handful of times. The CDR3, as DNA: TGTGCCAGCAGTTATAGGGGAACAAGCTATGGCTACACCTTC. Translation gives CASSYRGTSYGYTF. The chain combines TRBV6-6 with TRBJ1-2; tentatively, D is TRBD1 (5 bases). The CDR3 extends over 14 amino acids. CDR1 is MNHNY and CDR2 is SVGAGI in the germline V gene (reference sequence). The V and J ends lost 3 bases and 4 bases respectively, with 12 bases between them.

This chain uses TRBV19 with TRBJ2-5; TRBD2 agrees at 8 bases. The CDR3 loop spans 14 amino acids. Germline trimming cut 7 bases from V and 1 base from J; bases unmatched to any gene: 5. From germline, CDR1 is LNHDA and CDR2 SQIVND (reference sequence). The CDR3 nucleotides are TGTGCCAGTAAACCTAGCGGGCCCCAAGAGACCCAGTACTTC. Translating it yields CASKPSGPQETQYF. Complete variable domain (other parts from reference TRBV19 and TRBJ2-5): DGGITQSPKYLFRKEGQNVTLSCEQNLNHDAMYWYRQDPGQGLRLIYYSQIVNDFQKGDIAEGYSVSREKKESFPLTVTSAQKNPTAFYLCASKPSGPQETQYFGPGTRLLVL.

This chain links TRBV7-2 with TRBJ2-7; 10 positions match TRBD1. In germline, CDR1 is SGHTA, CDR2 FQGNSA. The CDR3 is 13 residues long. Trimming removed 5 bases from V and 6 bases from J; junction bases left unmatched: 4. The CDR3 bases are TGTGCCAGCAGCCGGGGACAGGGGAGCGAGCAGTACTTC. It yields the protein CASSRGQGSEQYF.

The chain couples TRBV4-3 to TRBJ1-6, with D unresolved. V lost 0 bases to trimming and J lost 6 bases, with 12 bases between them. Germline assignment: CDR1 LGHNA and CDR2 YSLEER. The CDR3 length is 16 residues. The CDR3 spells CASSQDLGRSNSPLHF. CDR3 in DNA: TGCGCCAGCAGCCAAGATCTGGGCAGAAGTAATTCACCCCTCCACTTT.

The genes are TRBV30 and TRBJ1-1; unclear D gene. Germline-derived CDR1 and CDR2 are GTSNPN and SVGIG (reference sequence). V was shortened by 6 bases and J by 3 bases, with 11 bases between the two germline ends. CDR3 size: 12 residues. The CDR3 DNA sequence: TGTGCCTGTAAGGTGGGCGACACTGAAGCTTTCTTT. Translated, it gives CACKVGDTEAFF.

In this sample, this clone turned up once. This sequence joins TRBV5-6 and TRBJ1-5; 8 bases are shared with TRBD1. The germline CDR1 and CDR2 sequences are SGHDT and YYEEEE. The CDR3 has 15 amino acids. The trim removed 6 bases at V and 5 bases at J, leaving 10 bases unmatched. The CDR3: CASIKTGERDQPQHF. The CDR3 nucleotides are TGTGCCAGCATCAAGACAGGGGAAAGGGATCAGCCCCAGCATTTT.

The rearrangement joins TRBV7-2 to TRBJ2-5, with 7 positions matching TRBD1. The V and J ends lost 4 bases and 1 base, in that order; junction bases with no gene match: 9. The CDR3 covers 16 residues. Germline loops: CDR1 SGHTA, CDR2 FQGNSA. The CDR3 is CASSYSLKGAQETQYF. The CDR3 DNA reads as TGTGCCAGCAGCTATTCTCTAAAGGGGGCCCAAGAGACCCAGTACTTC.

This chain uses TRBV19 with TRBJ1-5; no definite D call. V lost 4 bases to trimming and J lost 1 base, with 17 bases between them. In germline, CDR1 is LNHDA, CDR2 SQIVND (reference sequence). CDR3 length: 17 amino acids. The CDR3 DNA reads as TGTGCCAGTAGTAAATTAGACACGCCCGGAAGCAATCAGCCCCAGCATTTT. It translates to CASSKLDTPGSNQPQHF.

This chain links TRBV7-2 with TRBJ2-3; 7 bases align to TRBD2. This CDR3 has 15 amino acids. Germline assignment: CDR1 SGHTA and CDR2 FQGNSA. The V gene end was trimmed by 4 bases and the J gene end by 0 bases; junction bases not matched to a gene: 4. This CDR3 reads CASSYGGTSTDTQYF. In DNA form, the CDR3 reads TGTGCCAGCAGCTACGGGGGGACCAGCACAGATACGCAGTATTTT.

The V and J genes are TRBV27 and TRBJ1-2; weak D call: TRBD1 (6 bases). V dropped 2 bases and J dropped 3 bases, with 13 bases sitting between them. The CDR3 is 15 amino acids. CDR1 and CDR2 (germline): MNHEY, SMNVEV (reference sequence). The CDR3 loop is CASSLKGVGDYGYTF. In DNA, the CDR3 is TGTGCCAGCAGTTTAAAGGGGGTAGGGGACTATGGCTACACCTTC.

The rearrangement joins TRBV5-1 to TRBJ2-1; unclear D gene. With 1 base removed from V and 5 bases from J, the gap between germline ends came to 4 bases. Germline V CDR1 and CDR2: SGHRS, YFSETQ. This CDR3 is built from 12 residues. The CDR3 sequence is CASSLTDNEQFF. In DNA, the CDR3 is TGCGCCAGCAGCTTGACAGACAATGAGCAGTTCTTC.

This clone was seen a handful of times. The rearrangement uses TRBV12-5 and TRBJ1-5, with a weak D call TRBD1 (6 bases). This CDR3 is built from 16 residues. Trimming took 0 bases from V and 0 from J, leaving 9 bases between them. Germline assignment: CDR1 LGHNT and CDR2 FRNRAP. Here the CDR3 reads CASGLVTGISNQPQHF. CDR3 DNA: TGTGCTAGTGGTTTGGTTACAGGGATTAGCAATCAGCCCCAGCATTTT.